This T cell receptor (beta chain) was captured in a study of T cell responses to AZD1222 COVID-19 vaccine (dated by TCRdb to 2020 to 2022). In terms of the full investigation: Because spike-specific TCR depth and breadth did not differ between the two schedules, AZD1222 recipients who got a second dose at roughly 4 weeks were pooled with those who got a second dose at roughly 12 weeks. Enrollment into the trials was organized by age into subgroups of 18-55, 56-69 and 70-plus years, and those subgroups contained roughly 150, 30 and 60 TCR-sequenced participants, respectively. A total of approximately 230 trial participants underwent TCR sequencing, of whom around 200 received two doses of AZD1222 and about 26 received two doses of the MenACWY control vaccine.

The sample's time point label, in plain terms: baseline before first vaccination. Vaccinee samples came from UK trials COV001 and COV002, including a single-blind randomized controlled phase 2/3 trial of AZD1222 (ChAdOx1 nCoV-19) in healthy adults. For TCRbeta chain sequencing, PBMC samples were collected from trial participants at day 0 and at day 28 after the second dose. Study-wide conclusions, independent of this receptor: In the small 56-69-year group, the increase in depth fell short of significance, most likely because of low power. Conclusions about previously exposed vaccinees were limited because only a handful of AZD1222 recipients were SARS-CoV-2 seropositive at baseline. Because no samples from the day 14 peak response were available, repertoires could be characterized only after the peak T cell response. Reportedly, almost half of the unique spike-specific TCRs recognized epitopes lying outside the regions that are mutated in the B.1.351 and B.1.1.7 variants. A significant rise in spike-specific TCR breadth and depth was observed after two AZD1222 doses relative to day 0 and relative to MenACWY recipients. Vaccine-associated CD4 TCRs spanned the whole spike protein, with dominant responses in regions 160-218 and 743-854. Most participants were white British and females outnumbered males, and the authors suggested that clonal diversity may have been underestimated.

The CDR3 regions of human TCRbeta chains were analyzed by immunosequencing. The paper's processing steps were these. Repertoire TCRs were matched against a reference library of SARS-CoV-2-specific TCRs generated with the MIRA antigen-specificity platform. Breadth was defined as the fraction of unique TCRs that were SARS-CoV-2-associated, and depth was defined as the fraction of total T cells that were SARS-CoV-2-associated. Using the MIRA data, each spike-specific TCR was assigned both to the spike region to which the TCR was reactive and to a CD4 or CD8 class. Log10-transformed breadth and depth values were compared by one-way ANOVA with Sidak's multiple comparisons tests. In TCRdb, the immuneACCESS table is reduced to in-frame sequences with V and J assigned. These tables do not hold every clone; where another copy was compared, an unresolved V gene accounts for under half, and the others remain unexplained. Clonal size and the V and J genes are those of that table, whereas D and trimming came from the DNA. Present in this sample are about 83,000 clones, around 89% of which were seen just once. The biggest ten clones account for about 28% of the sample.

As encoded in the germline V gene, CDR1 is MNHNS while CDR2 is SASEGT. V is shortened by 2 bases, J by 0 bases, and the region joining them spans 5 bases. The CDR3, cysteine through phenylalanine, is 15 amino acids long. The only DNA kept is the CDR3, 45 bases in frame from the first base. A note on this clone: No antigen is known for it. The input lacks base qualities; no much larger clone sits a single base away.

Recombination joined TRBV6-1 with TRBJ2-6, with the identity of the D gene unclear. The receptor was derived from an adult in good health. The sample was peripheral blood, taken on day 0 of AZD1222 vaccination. The nucleotide sequence reads as follows: TGTGCCAGCAGTGAACAGAGCTCTGGGGCCAACGTCCTGACTTTC. Its protein reads: CASSEQSSGANVLTF.